This T cell receptor beta chain was identified in a study of shared clonotypes between healthy human individuals. TCRdb keeps only in-frame clones here, not all; method: immunoSEQ multiplex PCR. The sample has nearly 1,000,000 clones, around three quarters seen once. This CDR3 contains 15 residues. Germline loops: CDR1 SGHTA, CDR2 FQGNSA. The germline V and J ends were trimmed by 4 bases and 6 bases, with 15 bases remaining between them. This receptor was taken from a man aged 18 to 30 in good health. Input material: memory CD4+ T cells sorted from blood. Subset described: CD45RA-negative fraction. V is TRBV7-2 and J is TRBJ2-2; D not resolved. The CDR3 loop is CASSSHAIMAGELFF. CDR3 in DNA: TGTGCCAGCAGCTCCCATGCCATTATGGCCGGGGAGCTGTTTTTT.